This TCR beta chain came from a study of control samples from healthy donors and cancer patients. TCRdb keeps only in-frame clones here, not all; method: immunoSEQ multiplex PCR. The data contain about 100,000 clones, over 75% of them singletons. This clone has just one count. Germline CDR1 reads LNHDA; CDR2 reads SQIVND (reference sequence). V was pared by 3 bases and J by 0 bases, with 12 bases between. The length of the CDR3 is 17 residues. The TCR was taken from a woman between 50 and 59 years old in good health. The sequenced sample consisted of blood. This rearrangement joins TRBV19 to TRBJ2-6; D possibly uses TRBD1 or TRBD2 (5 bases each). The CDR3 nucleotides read TGTGCCAGTAGTATTAGGGGAGCCTACTCTGGGGCCAACGTCCTGACTTTC. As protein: CASSIRGAYSGANVLTF.